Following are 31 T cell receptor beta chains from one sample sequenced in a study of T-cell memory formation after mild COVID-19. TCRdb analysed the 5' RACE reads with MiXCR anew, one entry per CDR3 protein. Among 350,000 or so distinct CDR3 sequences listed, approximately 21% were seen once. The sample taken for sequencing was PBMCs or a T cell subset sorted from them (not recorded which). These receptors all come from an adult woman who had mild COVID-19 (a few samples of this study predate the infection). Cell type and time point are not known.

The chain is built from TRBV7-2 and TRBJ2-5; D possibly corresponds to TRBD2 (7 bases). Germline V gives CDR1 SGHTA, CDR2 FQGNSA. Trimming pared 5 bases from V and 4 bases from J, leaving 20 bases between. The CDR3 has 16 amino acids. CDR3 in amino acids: CASSPRGGRGGETQYF. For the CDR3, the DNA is TGTGCCAGCAGCCCTAGGGGCGGGAGAGGGGGAGAGACCCAGTACTTC. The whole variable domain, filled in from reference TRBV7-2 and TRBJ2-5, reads GAGVSQSPSNKVTEKGKDVELRCDPISGHTALYWYRQSLGQGLEFLIYFQGNSAPDKSGLPSDRFSAERTGGSVSTLTIQRTQQEDSAVYLCASSPRGGRGGETQYFGPGTRLLVL.

CDR3 DNA sequence: TGTGCCAGCAGCTCAACGGTCGGGACACTAAATAGCAATCAGCCCCAGCATTTT. Its translation is CASSSTVGTLNSNQPQHF. The chain joins TRBV7-2 to TRBJ1-5; D may be TRBD1 (6 bases). There are 18 residues in the CDR3. With 4 bases removed from V and 0 bases from J, the gap between germline ends came to 19 bases. Germline CDR1 reads SGHTA; CDR2 reads FQGNSA. Drawing the rest from reference TRBV7-2 and TRBJ1-5, the complete variable domain is GAGVSQSPSNKVTEKGKDVELRCDPISGHTALYWYRQSLGQGLEFLIYFQGNSAPDKSGLPSDRFSAERTGGSVSTLTIQRTQQEDSAVYLCASSSTVGTLNSNQPQHFGDGTRLSIL.

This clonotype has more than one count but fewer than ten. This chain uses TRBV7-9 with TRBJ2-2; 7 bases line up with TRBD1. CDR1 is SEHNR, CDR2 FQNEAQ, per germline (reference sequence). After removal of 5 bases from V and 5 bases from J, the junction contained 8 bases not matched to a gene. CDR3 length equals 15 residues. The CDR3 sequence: CASSVTQGMTGELFF. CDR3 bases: TGTGCCAGCAGCGTAACACAGGGGATGACCGGGGAGCTGTTTTTT.

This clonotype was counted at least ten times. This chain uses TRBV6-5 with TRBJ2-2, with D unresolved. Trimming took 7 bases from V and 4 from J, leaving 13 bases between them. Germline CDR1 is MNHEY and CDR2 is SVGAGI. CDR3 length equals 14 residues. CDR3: CASKRNFLTGELFF. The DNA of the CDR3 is TGTGCCAGCAAACGGAATTTCCTCACCGGGGAGCTGTTTTTT.

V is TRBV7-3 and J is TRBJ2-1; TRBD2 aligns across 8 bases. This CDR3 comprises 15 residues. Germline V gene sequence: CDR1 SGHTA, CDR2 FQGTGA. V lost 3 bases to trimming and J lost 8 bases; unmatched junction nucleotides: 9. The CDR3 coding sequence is TGTGCCAGCAGCTTGGGGGAGACTAGCGCCGATGAGCAGTTCTTC. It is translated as CASSLGETSADEQFF.

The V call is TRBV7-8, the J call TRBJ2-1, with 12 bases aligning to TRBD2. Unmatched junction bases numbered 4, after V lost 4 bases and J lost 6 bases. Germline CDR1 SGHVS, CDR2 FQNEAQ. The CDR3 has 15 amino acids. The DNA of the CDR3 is TGTGCCAGCAGCTCGACTAGCGGGAGACGCAATGAGCAGTTCTTC. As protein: CASSSTSGRRNEQFF.

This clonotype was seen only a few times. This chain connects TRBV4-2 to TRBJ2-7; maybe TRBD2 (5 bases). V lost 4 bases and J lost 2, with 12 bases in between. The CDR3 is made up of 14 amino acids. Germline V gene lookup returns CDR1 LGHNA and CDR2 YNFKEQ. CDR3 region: CASSPLMGAYEQYF. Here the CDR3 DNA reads TGTGCCAGCAGCCCCCTAATGGGAGCCTACGAGCAGTACTTC.

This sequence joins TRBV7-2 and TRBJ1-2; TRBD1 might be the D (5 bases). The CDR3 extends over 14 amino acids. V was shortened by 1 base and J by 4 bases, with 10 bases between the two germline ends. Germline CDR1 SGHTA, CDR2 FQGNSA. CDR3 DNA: TGTGCCAGCAGCTTAGAAGGGGAGAGCTATGGCTACACCTTC. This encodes CASSLEGESYGYTF.

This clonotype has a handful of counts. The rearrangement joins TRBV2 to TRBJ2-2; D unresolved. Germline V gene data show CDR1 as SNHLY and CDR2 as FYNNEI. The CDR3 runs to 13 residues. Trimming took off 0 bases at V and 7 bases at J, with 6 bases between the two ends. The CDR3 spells CASSEALIGELFF. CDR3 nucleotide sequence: TGTGCCAGCAGTGAAGCGCTTATCGGGGAGCTGTTTTTT.

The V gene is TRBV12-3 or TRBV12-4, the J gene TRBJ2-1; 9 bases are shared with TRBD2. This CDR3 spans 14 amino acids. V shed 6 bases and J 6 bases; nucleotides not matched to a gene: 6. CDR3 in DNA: TGTGCCAGCAGGATAGCGGGGGCGAGCAATGAGCAGTTCTTC. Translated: CASRIAGASNEQFF.

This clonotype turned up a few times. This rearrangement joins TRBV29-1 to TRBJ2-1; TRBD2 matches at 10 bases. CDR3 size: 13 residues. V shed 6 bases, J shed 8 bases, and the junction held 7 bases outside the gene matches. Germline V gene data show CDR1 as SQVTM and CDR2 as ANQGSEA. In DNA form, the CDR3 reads TGCAGCGTCGTAGCGGGAGGTGGGGATGAGCAGTTCTTC. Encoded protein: CSVVAGGGDEQFF.

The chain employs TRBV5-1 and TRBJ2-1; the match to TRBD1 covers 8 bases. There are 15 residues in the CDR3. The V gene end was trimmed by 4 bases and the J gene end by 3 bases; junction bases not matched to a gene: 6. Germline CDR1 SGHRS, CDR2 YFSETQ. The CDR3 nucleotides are TGCGCCAGCAGCCCCACAGGGGGTTACTACAATGAGCAGTTCTTC. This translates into CASSPTGGYYNEQFF.

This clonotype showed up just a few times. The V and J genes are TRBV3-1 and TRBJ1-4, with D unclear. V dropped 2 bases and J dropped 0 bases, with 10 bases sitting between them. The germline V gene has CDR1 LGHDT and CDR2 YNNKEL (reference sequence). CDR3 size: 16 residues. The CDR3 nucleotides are TGTGCCAGCAGCCAATTTCTGGGGACAACTAATGAAAAACTGTTTTTT. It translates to CASSQFLGTTNEKLFF.

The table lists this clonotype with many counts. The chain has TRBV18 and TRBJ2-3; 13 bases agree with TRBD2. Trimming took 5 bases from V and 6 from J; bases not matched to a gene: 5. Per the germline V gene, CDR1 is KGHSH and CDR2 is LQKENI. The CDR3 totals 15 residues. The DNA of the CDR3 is TGTGCCAGCTCAGCCGGGACTAGCGGGACGGATACGCAGTATTTT. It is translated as CASSAGTSGTDTQYF.

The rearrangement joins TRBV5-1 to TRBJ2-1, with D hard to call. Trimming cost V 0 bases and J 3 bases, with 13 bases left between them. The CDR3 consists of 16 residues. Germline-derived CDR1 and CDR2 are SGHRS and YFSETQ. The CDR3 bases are TGCGCCAGCAGCTTGGATGCGGCAAGTAGCTACAATGAGCAGTTCTTC. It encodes CASSLDAASSYNEQFF.

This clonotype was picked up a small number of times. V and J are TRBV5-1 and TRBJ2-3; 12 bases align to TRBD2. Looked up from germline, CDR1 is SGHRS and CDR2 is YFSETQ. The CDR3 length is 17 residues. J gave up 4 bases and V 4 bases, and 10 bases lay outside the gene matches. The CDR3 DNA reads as TGCGCCAGCAGCCTCCTCGAACTAGCGGGGGGCGCAGATACGCAGTATTTT. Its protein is CASSLLELAGGADTQYF.

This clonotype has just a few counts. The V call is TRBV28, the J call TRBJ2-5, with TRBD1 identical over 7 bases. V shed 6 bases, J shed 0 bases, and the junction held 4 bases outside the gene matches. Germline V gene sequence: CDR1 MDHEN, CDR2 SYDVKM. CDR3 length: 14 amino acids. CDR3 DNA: TGTGCCAGCAGACTAGACAGGGACCAAGAGACCCAGTACTTC. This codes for CASRLDRDQETQYF. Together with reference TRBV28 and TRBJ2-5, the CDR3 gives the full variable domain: DVKVTQSSRYLVKRTGEKVFLECVQDMDHENMFWYRQDPGLGLRLIYFSYDVKMKEKGDIPEGYSVSREKKERFSLILESASTNQTSMYLCASRLDRDQETQYFGPGTRLLVL.

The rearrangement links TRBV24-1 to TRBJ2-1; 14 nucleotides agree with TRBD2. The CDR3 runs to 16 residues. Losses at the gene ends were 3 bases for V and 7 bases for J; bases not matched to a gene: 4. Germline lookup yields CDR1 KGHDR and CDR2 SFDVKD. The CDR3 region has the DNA TGTGCCACCAGTGATACGACTAGCGGGAGGGGTAATGAGCAGTTCTTC. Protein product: CATSDTTSGRGNEQFF.

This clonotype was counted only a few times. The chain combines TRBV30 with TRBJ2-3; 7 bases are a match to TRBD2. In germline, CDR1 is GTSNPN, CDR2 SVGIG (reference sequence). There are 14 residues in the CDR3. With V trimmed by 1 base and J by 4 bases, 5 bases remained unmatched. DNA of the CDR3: TGTGCCTGGAGTGGCAGCGGGGAAGCAGATACGCAGTATTTT. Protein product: CAWSGSGEADTQYF. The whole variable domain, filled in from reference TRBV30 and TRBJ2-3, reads SQTIHQWPATLVQPVGSPLSLECTVEGTSNPNLYWYRQAAGRGLQLLFYSVGIGQISSEVPQNLSASRPQDRQFILSSKKLLLSDSGFYLCAWSGSGEADTQYFGPGTRLTVL.

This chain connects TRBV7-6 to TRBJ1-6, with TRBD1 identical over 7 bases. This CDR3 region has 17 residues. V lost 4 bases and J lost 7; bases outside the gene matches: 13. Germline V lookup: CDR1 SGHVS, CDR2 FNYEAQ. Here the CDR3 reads CASSSPGQRSINSPLHF. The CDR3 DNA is TGTGCCAGCAGCTCGCCGGGACAGAGATCCATAAATTCACCCCTCCACTTT.

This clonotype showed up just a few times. CDR3 loop: CSARDETGMGTDTQYF. The CDR3 nucleotides read TGCAGTGCTAGAGATGAGACAGGAATGGGCACAGATACGCAGTATTTT. This rearrangement joins TRBV20-1 to TRBJ2-3, with D possibly being TRBD1 (6 bases). V dropped 0 bases and J dropped 1 base, with 14 bases sitting between them. This CDR3 spans 16 amino acids. CDR1 DFQATT and CDR2 SNEGSKA come from the germline V gene (reference sequence).

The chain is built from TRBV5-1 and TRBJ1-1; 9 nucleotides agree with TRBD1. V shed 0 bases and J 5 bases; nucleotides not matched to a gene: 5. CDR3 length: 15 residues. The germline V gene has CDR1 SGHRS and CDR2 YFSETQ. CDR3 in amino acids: CASSLVGGQGTEAFF. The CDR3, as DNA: TGCGCCAGCAGCTTGGTGGGCGGACAGGGGACTGAAGCTTTCTTT.

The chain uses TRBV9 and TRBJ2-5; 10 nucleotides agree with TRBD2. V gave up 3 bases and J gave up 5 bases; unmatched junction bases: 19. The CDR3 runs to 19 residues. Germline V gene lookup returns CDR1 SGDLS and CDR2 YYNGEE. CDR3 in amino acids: CASSAPKRGGLRSFETQYF. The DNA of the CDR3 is TGTGCCAGCAGCGCCCCAAAGCGGGGGGGCCTCCGTAGTTTCGAGACCCAGTACTTC.

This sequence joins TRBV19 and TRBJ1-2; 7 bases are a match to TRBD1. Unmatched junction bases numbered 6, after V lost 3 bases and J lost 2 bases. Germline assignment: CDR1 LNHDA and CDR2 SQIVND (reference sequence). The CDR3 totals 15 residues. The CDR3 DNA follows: TGTGCCAGTAGTATCGGGACAGAGAAAAACTATGGCTACACCTTC. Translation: CASSIGTEKNYGYTF. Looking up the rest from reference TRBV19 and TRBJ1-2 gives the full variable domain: DGGITQSPKYLFRKEGQNVTLSCEQNLNHDAMYWYRQDPGQGLRLIYYSQIVNDFQKGDIAEGYSVSREKKESFPLTVTSAQKNPTAFYLCASSIGTEKNYGYTFGSGTRLTVV.

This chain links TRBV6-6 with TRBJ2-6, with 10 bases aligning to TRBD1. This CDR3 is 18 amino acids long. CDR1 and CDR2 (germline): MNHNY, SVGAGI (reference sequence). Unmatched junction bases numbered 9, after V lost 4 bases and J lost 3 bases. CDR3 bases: TGTGCCAGCAGTTTCGGACAGGGGGTCCGTTATGGGGCCAACGTCCTGACTTTC. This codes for CASSFGQGVRYGANVLTF.

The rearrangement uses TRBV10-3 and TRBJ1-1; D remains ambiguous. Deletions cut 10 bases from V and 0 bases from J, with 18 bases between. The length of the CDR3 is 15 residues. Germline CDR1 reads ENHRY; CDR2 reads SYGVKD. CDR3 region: CATWDRRAMNTEAFF. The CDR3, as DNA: TGTGCCACCTGGGATAGAAGGGCAATGAACACTGAAGCTTTCTTT.

CDR3 sequence (DNA): TGTGCCAGCTCACCAGGTTTCACGGAGCAGTTCTTC. This encodes CASSPGFTEQFF. The rearrangement joins TRBV18 to TRBJ2-1; D not certain. V was trimmed by 2 bases and J by 10 bases, leaving 9 bases between them. Germline loops: CDR1 KGHSH, CDR2 LQKENI. The CDR3 covers 12 residues.

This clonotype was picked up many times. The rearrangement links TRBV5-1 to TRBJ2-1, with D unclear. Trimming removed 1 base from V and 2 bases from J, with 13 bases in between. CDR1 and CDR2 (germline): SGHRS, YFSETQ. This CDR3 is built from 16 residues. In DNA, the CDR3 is TGCGCCAGCAGCTTGCGGGTTAGTGGGACCTACAATGAGCAGTTCTTC. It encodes CASSLRVSGTYNEQFF.

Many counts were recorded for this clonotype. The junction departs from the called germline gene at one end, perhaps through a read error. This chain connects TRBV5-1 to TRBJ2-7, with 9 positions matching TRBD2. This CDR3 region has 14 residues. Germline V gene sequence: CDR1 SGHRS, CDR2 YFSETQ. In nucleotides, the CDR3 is TGTGCCAGCAGTCTAGCGGGAACCTCCTACGAGCAGTACTTC. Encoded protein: CASSLAGTSYEQYF.

As DNA, the CDR3 is TGTGCCAGCAGCGTAGCGGGGGGCGCTGCCTACGAGCAGTACTTC. Its translation: CASSVAGGAAYEQYF. This chain uses TRBV9 with TRBJ2-7, with a possible D match to TRBD2 (7 bases). The CDR3 is 15 amino acids. Germline V gene lookup returns CDR1 SGDLS and CDR2 YYNGEE. V was pared by 0 bases and J by 2 bases, with 12 bases between. Supplemented by reference TRBV9 and TRBJ2-7, the full variable domain reads DSGVTQTPKHLITATGQRVTLRCSPRSGDLSVYWYQQSLDQGLQFLIQYYNGEERAKGNILERFSAQQFPDLHSELNLSSLELGDSALYFCASSVAGGAAYEQYFGPGTRLTVT.

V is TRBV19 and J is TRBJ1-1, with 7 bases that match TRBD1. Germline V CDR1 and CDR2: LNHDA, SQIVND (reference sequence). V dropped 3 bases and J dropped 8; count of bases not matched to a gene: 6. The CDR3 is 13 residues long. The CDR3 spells CASSIGTAREAFF. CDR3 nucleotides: TGTGCCAGTAGTATCGGGACAGCCCGCGAAGCTTTCTTT.